This T cell receptor beta chain came from a study of shared clonotypes between healthy human individuals. CDR1 is LNHDA and CDR2 is SQIVND in the germline V gene (reference sequence). CDR3 length: 13 amino acids. Trimming stripped 7 bases from V and 0 bases from J, with 9 bases between. Researchers ran the assay at a deep level. Original analysis: From ImmunoSEQ came sequences covering only the junction and carrying no quality scores, so filtering differed. The method was immunoSEQ multiplex PCR; TCRdb's version includes in-frame clones alone and lacks a portion of them. The V and J calls and clone size were taken over from that table, and D and trimming were inferred from the DNA. Counted here are roughly 500,000 clones, approximately 78% occurring once; the ten biggest clones make up around 11%.

Input material: PBMCs. This receptor was obtained from a woman aged 40 to 49 in good health. Some clones in this sample may be carry-over from other donors' samples. The chain is built from TRBV19 and TRBJ2-5; no clear D. As DNA, the CDR3 is TGTGCCAGTAAGAACAAGTACCAAGAGACCCAGTACTTC. The encoded protein is CASKNKYQETQYF.